What follows are 32 T cell receptor beta chains derived from one specimen sequenced in a study of cytomegalovirus exposure and HLA in healthy donors. PCR primers comprised 60 Vbeta and 13 Jbeta primers. Profiled with immunoSEQ multiplex PCR; TCRdb holds only in-frame clones, not every one. The sample consists of 150,000 to 200,000 clones, roughly 80% of them appearing once. The source material was PBMCs. These receptors came from a man between 45 and 60 years old in good health and CMV-seronegative.

The rearrangement joins TRBV4-3 to TRBJ2-1; 7 nucleotides agree with TRBD2. V was pared by 0 bases and J by 4 bases, with 0 bases of the junction left unmatched. CDR1 and CDR2 (germline): LGHNA, YSLEER. The CDR3 length is 14 residues. The CDR3 sequence is CASSQEAGYNEQFF. The CDR3 DNA is TGCGCCAGCAGCCAAGAAGCGGGGTACAATGAGCAGTTCTTC.

J is TRBJ2-6 and V is TRBV4-1; D might be TRBD1 (5 bases). Trimming shortened V by 1 base and J by 0 bases, and 7 bases separated the two germline ends. There are 16 residues in the CDR3. Germline values: CDR1 MGHRA, CDR2 YSYEKL. The DNA of the CDR3 is TGCGCCAGCAGCCAAGGGGGCCTCTCTGGGGCCAACGTCCTGACTTTC. As protein: CASSQGGLSGANVLTF.

V usage is TRBV13 and J usage is TRBJ2-7; TRBD2 matches at 10 bases. Germline V gene sequence: CDR1 PRHDT, CDR2 FYEKMQ (reference sequence). With V trimmed by 4 bases and J by 4 bases, 13 bases remained unmatched. The CDR3 sequence is 17 residues long. The CDR3 DNA follows: TGTGCCAGCAGCTCGACTTCCTTAGCGGGGGGCGGGTACGAGCAGTACTTC. This encodes CASSSTSLAGGGYEQYF.

This clone is a singleton in its sample. The junction differs from germline at one of its ends, possibly a read error. Other DNA sequences from this sample encode an identical CDR3 as well. The V and J genes are TRBV18 and TRBJ2-7; unclear D gene. The CDR3 is 13 residues long. CDR1 is KGHSH and CDR2 is LQKENI in the germline V gene. Here the CDR3 reads CASSPGFPSEQYF. The CDR3 DNA follows: TGTGCCAGCTCACCCGGGTTCCCATCCGAGCAATACTTC. The complete variable domain, with remaining parts taken from reference TRBV18 and TRBJ2-7, reads NAGVMQNPRHLVRRRGQEARLRCSPMKGHSHVYWYRQLPEEGLKFMVYLQKENIIDESGMPKERFSAEFPKEGPSILRIQQVVRGDSAAYFCASSPGFPSEQYFGPGTRLTVT.

This clone was detected only once. The rearrangement uses TRBV6-6 and TRBJ2-7; D gene ambiguous. In germline, CDR1 is MNHNY, CDR2 SVGAGI (reference sequence). The CDR3 extends over 14 amino acids. Trimming shortened V by 0 bases and J by 1 base, and 7 bases separated the two germline ends. Here the CDR3 reads CASSYSRLSYEQYF. The CDR3 DNA is TGTGCCAGCAGTTACTCGCGGCTTTCCTACGAGCAGTACTTC.

The chain carries TRBV7-9 and TRBJ2-7; D uncertain. V was cut by 3 bases and J by 6 bases, with 12 bases left in between. Looked up from germline, CDR1 is SEHNR and CDR2 is FQNEAQ (reference sequence). CDR3 length: 13 amino acids. The CDR3 spells CASSFVAASEQYF. The DNA of the CDR3 is TGTGCCAGCAGCTTCGTAGCAGCCTCCGAGCAGTACTTC.

The chain uses TRBV6-4 and TRBJ2-1; 7 bases line up with TRBD1. From germline, CDR1 is MRHNA and CDR2 SNTAGT. The CDR3 is made up of 14 amino acids. The V gene end was trimmed by 4 bases and the J gene end by 7 bases; junction bases not matched to a gene: 7. CDR3 sequence reads: CASSARQGVNEQFF. CDR3 DNA sequence: TGTGCCAGCAGTGCCCGACAGGGTGTAAATGAGCAGTTCTTC.

V is TRBV2 and J is TRBJ2-3, with D possibly matching TRBD2 (5 bases). V was clipped by 6 bases and J by 4 bases, with 23 bases between them. The V gene's germline CDR1 is SNHLY and CDR2 FYNNEI. The CDR3 runs to 17 residues. CDR3 protein: CASSRGYLSPPADTQYF. DNA of the CDR3: TGTGCCAGCAGCAGAGGGTATTTGTCCCCCCCGGCAGATACGCAGTATTTT.

V is TRBV18 and J is TRBJ2-2, with D maybe TRBD2 (5 bases). There are 16 residues in the CDR3. Germline V gives CDR1 KGHSH, CDR2 LQKENI. The V and J ends lost 3 bases and 2 bases respectively, with 13 bases between them. CDR3 region: CASSPRSGVNTGELFF. CDR3 DNA sequence: TGTGCCAGCTCACCCCGAAGCGGAGTCAACACCGGGGAGCTGTTTTTT.

This clone was detected only a few times. The chain combines TRBV18 with TRBJ2-5; TRBD2 agrees at 8 bases. The CDR3 is 16 amino acids. V was clipped by 6 bases and J by 5 bases; unmatched bases: 14. Germline CDR1 KGHSH, CDR2 LQKENI. This CDR3 is CASSGLERGMVETQYF. CDR3 coding DNA: TGTGCCAGCTCCGGTCTTGAGCGGGGGATGGTTGAGACCCAGTACTTC.

This clone has more than one count but fewer than ten. This chain uses TRBV7-9 with TRBJ1-5; 8 bases are a match to TRBD1. Unmatched junction bases numbered 8, after V lost 4 bases and J lost 6 bases. Germline CDR1 reads SEHNR; CDR2 reads FQNEAQ (reference sequence). The CDR3 runs 15 residues. CDR3 residues: CASSSGQGRAQPQHF. Written as DNA, the CDR3 is TGTGCCAGCAGCTCCGGACAGGGAAGAGCTCAGCCCCAGCATTTT.

The chain has TRBV7-2 and TRBJ1-6; D remains unclear. Germline CDR1 is SGHTA and CDR2 is FQGNSA. The V end was cut by 1 base, the J end by 6 bases, with 10 bases between. This CDR3 is built from 15 residues. The chain's CDR3 is CASSLVGLVNSPLHF. DNA for the CDR3: TGTGCCAGCAGCTTAGTTGGACTCGTTAATTCACCCCTCCACTTT.

This clone was recorded a few times. The V and J genes are TRBV5-4 and TRBJ2-7; 8 bases fit TRBD1. Germline CDR1 and CDR2: SGHNT and YYREEE (reference sequence). The CDR3 is 14 amino acids. Unmatched junction bases numbered 6, after V lost 4 bases and J lost 3 bases. The CDR3 is CASSPTGEGYEQYF. CDR3 DNA: TGTGCCAGCAGCCCGACAGGGGAAGGCTACGAGCAGTACTTC.

The genes are TRBV6-1 and TRBJ1-2; D is uncertain. V lost 8 bases and J 0 bases, leaving 13 bases between the germline ends. The CDR3 length is 14 residues. Germline CDR1 is MNHNS and CDR2 is SASEGT. In DNA, the CDR3 is TGTGCCAGCTACTCTTCCGGGGCTAACTATGGCTACACCTTC. Amino acids: CASYSSGANYGYTF.

V and J are TRBV9 and TRBJ1-4; D unclear. CDR1 and CDR2 (germline): SGDLS, YYNGEE. V shed 3 bases and J shed 9 bases, with 24 bases lying between them. The CDR3 consists of 17 residues. The CDR3 loop reads CASSDPRGGLTGQKLFF. CDR3 in DNA: TGTGCCAGCAGCGACCCCCGGGGAGGGCTCACCGGGCAAAAACTGTTTTTT.

The chain couples TRBV27 to TRBJ2-5; D uncertain. With 3 bases removed from V and 7 bases from J, the gap between germline ends came to 15 bases. The CDR3 sequence is 14 residues long. The V gene's germline CDR1 is MNHEY and CDR2 SMNVEV (reference sequence). The CDR3 DNA sequence: TGTGCCAGCAGTTTCGAGTCGGCGACGGGGACCCAGTACTTC. Its protein is CASSFESATGTQYF.

This clone was detected only a few times. The germline gene is not matched at one end of the junction; a read error may be the cause. The CDR3 loop is CSSSLGGVAFF. In DNA, the CDR3 is TGTTCCAGCAGCTTAGGGGGGGTAGCTTTCTTT. The rearrangement links TRBV7-9 to TRBJ1-1, with D perhaps matching TRBD1 (6 bases). This CDR3 contains 11 residues. Germline V lookup: CDR1 SEHNR, CDR2 FQNEAQ (reference sequence).

This chain links TRBV11-2 with TRBJ1-5; 11 positions match TRBD1. Germline lookup yields CDR1 SGHAT and CDR2 FQNNGV. This CDR3 comprises 14 residues. With V trimmed by 5 bases and J by 7 bases, 4 bases remained unmatched. The CDR3 coding sequence is TGTGCCAGCAGCCTAGGGACAGGGGGACAGCCCCAGCATTTT. It encodes CASSLGTGGQPQHF.

This chain joins TRBV5-4 and TRBJ1-3; possibly TRBD1 for D (5 bases). Germline-derived CDR1 and CDR2 are SGHNT and YYREEE (reference sequence). This CDR3 contains 14 residues. V was pared by 6 bases and J by 2 bases, with 12 bases between. The CDR3 region has the DNA TGTGCCAGCACCACCGGGGGGGCTGGAAACACCATATATTTT. Its protein is CASTTGGAGNTIYF.

This chain uses TRBV2 with TRBJ2-5, with a tentative D call TRBD2 (5 bases). Trimming removed 2 bases from V and 6 bases from J, with 7 bases in between. Germline-derived CDR1 and CDR2 are SNHLY and FYNNEI. CDR3 length equals 12 residues. CDR3 in DNA: TGTGCCAGCAGTGAACGGGGAAAGACCCAGTACTTC. This gives the protein CASSERGKTQYF.

This clone was seen only once. The junction and the germline gene differ at one end; a read error may be behind it. V usage is TRBV7-9 and J usage is TRBJ2-5, with 9 bases that match TRBD1. The CDR3 consists of 14 residues. Germline CDR1 reads SEHNR; CDR2 reads FQNEAQ (reference sequence). The CDR3 loop reads CSSSFPQGAETQYF. The CDR3, as DNA: TGTTCCAGCAGCTTCCCACAGGGGGCGGAGACCCAGTACTTC. Complete variable domain (other parts from reference TRBV7-9 and TRBJ2-5): DTGVSQNPRHKITKRGQNVTFRCDPISEHNRLYWYRQTLGQGPEFLTYFQNEAQLEKSRLLSDRFSAERPKGSFSTLEIQRTEQGDSAMYLCSSSFPQGAETQYFGPGTRLLVL.

The CDR3 spells CASGLAGENTQYF. CDR3 sequence (DNA): TGCGCCAGTGGACTAGCGGGGGAGAATACGCAGTATTTT. J is TRBJ2-3 and V is TRBV5-1; 13 bases map to TRBD2. J gave up 7 bases and V 8 bases, and 4 bases lay outside the gene matches. Looked up from germline, CDR1 is SGHRS and CDR2 is YFSETQ. The CDR3 sequence is 13 residues long.

This clone has just a few counts. The genes are TRBV4-3 and TRBJ1-5; 8 nucleotides match TRBD1. This CDR3 has 14 amino acids. J was trimmed by 8 bases and V by 4 bases; bases with no gene match: 7. In germline, CDR1 is LGHNA, CDR2 YSLEER. The CDR3 region is CASSPHRGKEPQHF. CDR3 in DNA: TGCGCCAGCAGCCCTCACAGGGGGAAGGAGCCCCAGCATTTT.

V and J are TRBV19 and TRBJ1-1; D is uncertain. Germline assignment: CDR1 LNHDA and CDR2 SQIVND (reference sequence). Between the trimmed V and J ends, which lost 6 bases and 6 bases, there was a span of 17 bases. This CDR3 is 14 amino acids long. CDR3 sequence (DNA): TGTGCCAGTAGAAGCCCAGAGAGCAGCGCTGAAGCTTTCTTT. Its translation is CASRSPESSAEAFF.

As for this clone: This CDR3 is also generated by other DNA sequences in the sample. The CDR3 bases are TGTGCCAGCCGCAGGGACTCCTACGAGCAGTACTTC. As protein: CASRRDSYEQYF. The rearrangement links TRBV6-1 to TRBJ2-7, with D possibly TRBD1 on 5 matching bases. CDR3 size: 12 residues. The V end lost 8 bases, the J end lost 0 bases, and 8 bases lay between the germline ends. Germline V gene sequence: CDR1 MNHNS, CDR2 SASEGT.

Concerning this clone itself: Germline and junction disagree at one end, which may indicate a read error. The rearrangement links TRBV7-9 to TRBJ2-7, with D possibly matching TRBD2 (7 bases). In germline, CDR1 is SEHNR, CDR2 FQNEAQ (reference sequence). This CDR3 contains 15 residues. CDR3 bases: TGTTCCAGCGGGGACACGGAGCGTAGCTCCTACGAGCAGTACTTC. This codes for CSSGDTERSSYEQYF.

The CDR3 loop is CASSLDLQGGGYTF. In nucleotides, the CDR3 is TGTGCCAGCAGCTTAGATCTTCAGGGCGGAGGCTACACCTTC. V is TRBV5-6 and J is TRBJ1-2, with D possibly TRBD1 on 5 matching bases. Germline lookup yields CDR1 SGHDT and CDR2 YYEEEE. The V end was cut by 2 bases, the J end by 8 bases, with 16 bases between. The CDR3 contains 14 residues.

The chain employs TRBV15 and TRBJ2-3, with D perhaps matching TRBD1 (5 bases). There are 12 residues in the CDR3. CDR1 and CDR2 (germline): LNHNV, YYDKDF (reference sequence). Deletions cut 2 bases from V and 8 bases from J, with 8 bases between. In nucleotides, the CDR3 is TGTGCCACCAGCAGAAAGGGGTTTACGCAGTATTTT. This translates into CATSRKGFTQYF.

V is TRBV11-2 and J is TRBJ2-2; D might be TRBD2 (5 bases). This CDR3 has 15 amino acids. Germline-derived CDR1 and CDR2 are SGHAT and FQNNGV. Trimming removed 2 bases at V and 3 bases at J, with 10 bases between. CDR3 nucleotides: TGTGCCAGCAGCTTAACGGGGTCGGACACCGGGGAGCTGTTTTTT. Its protein product is CASSLTGSDTGELFF.

This rearrangement joins TRBV4-3 to TRBJ2-7; 10 bases align to TRBD1. Per the germline V gene, CDR1 is LGHNA and CDR2 is YSLEER. The CDR3 is made up of 15 amino acids. J lost 0 bases, V lost 5 bases, and 4 bases had no gene match. CDR3 residues: CASSYGTGDSYEQYF. For the CDR3, the DNA is TGCGCCAGCAGCTATGGGACAGGGGACTCCTACGAGCAGTACTTC.

This sequence joins TRBV6-5 and TRBJ1-2; 7 nucleotides match TRBD1. The CDR3 has 13 amino acids. CDR1 MNHEY and CDR2 SVGAGI come from the germline V gene. Trimming removed 8 bases from V and 2 bases from J; junction bases left unmatched: 5. CDR3 residues: CASGRGRNYGYTF. In DNA form, the CDR3 reads TGTGCCAGCGGTAGGGGGCGCAACTATGGCTACACCTTC.

This rearrangement joins TRBV5-4 to TRBJ2-5; perhaps TRBD1 as D (5 bases). The CDR3 covers 13 residues. Germline loops: CDR1 SGHNT, CDR2 YYREEE (reference sequence). V shed 5 bases and J shed 1 base, with 9 bases lying between them. The DNA of the CDR3 is TGTGCCAGCAGTCGGACATCCCAAGAGACCCAGTACTTC. Translation: CASSRTSQETQYF.